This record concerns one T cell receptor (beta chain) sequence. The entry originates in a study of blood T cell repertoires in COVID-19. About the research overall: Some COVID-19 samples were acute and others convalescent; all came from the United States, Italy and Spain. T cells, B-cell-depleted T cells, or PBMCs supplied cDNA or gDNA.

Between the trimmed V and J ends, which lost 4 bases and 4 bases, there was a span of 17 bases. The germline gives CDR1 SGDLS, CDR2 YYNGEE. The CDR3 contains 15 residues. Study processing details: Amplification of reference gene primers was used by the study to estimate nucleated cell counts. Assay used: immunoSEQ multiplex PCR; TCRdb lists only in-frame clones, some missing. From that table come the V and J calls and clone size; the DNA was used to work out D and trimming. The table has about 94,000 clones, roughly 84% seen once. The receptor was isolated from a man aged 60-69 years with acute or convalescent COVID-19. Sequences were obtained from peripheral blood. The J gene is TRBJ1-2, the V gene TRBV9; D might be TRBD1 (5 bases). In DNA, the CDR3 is TGTGCCAGCAGCAACCTACGGGACTCAAGCTATGGCTACACCTTC. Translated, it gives CASSNLRDSSYGYTF.